This T cell receptor (beta chain) is drawn from a study of response to subunit inactivated influenza vaccine. The study's findings and limits: Authors suggested seasonal influenza vaccinations each recruit few new T cells.

This clonotype showed up just a few times. What it recognizes is unknown. MiXCR was run by TCRdb on the RT-PCR reads, yielding one entry per CDR3 protein. The repertoire holds 650,000 to 800,000 distinct CDR3 sequences, with approximately 18% as singletons. The V gene end was trimmed by 5 bases and the J gene end by 4 bases; junction bases not matched to a gene: 10. The CDR3 runs 17 residues. Germline lookup yields CDR1 DFQATT and CDR2 SNEGSKA (reference sequence). Sequenced material: PBMCs from blood, taken roughly 5 days after vaccination. This chain connects TRBV20-1 to TRBJ2-2, with 13 bases fitting TRBD2. The origin of this receptor is a man between 45 and 60 years old who received an inactivated influenza vaccine. The CDR3, as DNA: TGCAGTGCTGGACCGACTAGCGGGGGGTTTGGCACCGGGGAGCTGTTTTTT. Translated: CSAGPTSGGFGTGELFF.